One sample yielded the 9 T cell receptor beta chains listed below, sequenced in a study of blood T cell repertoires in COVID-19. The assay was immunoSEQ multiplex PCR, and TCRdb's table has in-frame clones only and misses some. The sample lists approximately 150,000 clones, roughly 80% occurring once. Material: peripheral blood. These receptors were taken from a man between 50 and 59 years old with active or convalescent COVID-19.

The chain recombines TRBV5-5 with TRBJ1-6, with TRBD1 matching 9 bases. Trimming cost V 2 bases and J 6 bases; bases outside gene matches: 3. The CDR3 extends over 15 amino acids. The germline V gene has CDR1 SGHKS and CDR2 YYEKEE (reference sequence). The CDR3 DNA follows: TGTGCCAGCAGCTTTAGGGACAGGGTTAATTCACCCCTCCACTTT. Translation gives CASSFRDRVNSPLHF.

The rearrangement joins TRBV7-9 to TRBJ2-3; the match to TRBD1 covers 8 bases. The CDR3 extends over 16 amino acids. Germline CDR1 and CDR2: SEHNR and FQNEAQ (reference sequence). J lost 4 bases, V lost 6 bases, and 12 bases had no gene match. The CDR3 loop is CASSFPGQAASDTQYF. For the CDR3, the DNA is TGTGCCAGCAGTTTTCCGGGACAGGCGGCTTCAGATACGCAGTATTTT.

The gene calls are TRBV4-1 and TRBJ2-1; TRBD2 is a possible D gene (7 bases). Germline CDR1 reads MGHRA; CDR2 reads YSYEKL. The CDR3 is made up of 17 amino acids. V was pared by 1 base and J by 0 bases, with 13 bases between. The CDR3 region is CASSQVGGGLSYNEQFF. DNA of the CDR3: TGCGCCAGCAGCCAAGTGGGCGGGGGCCTCTCCTACAATGAGCAGTTCTTC.

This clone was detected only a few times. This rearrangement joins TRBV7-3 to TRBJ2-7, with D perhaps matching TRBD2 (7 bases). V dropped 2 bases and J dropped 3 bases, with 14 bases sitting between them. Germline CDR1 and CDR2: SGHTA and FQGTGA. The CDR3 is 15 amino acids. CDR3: CASSLDGGPGYEQYF. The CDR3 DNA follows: TGTGCCAGCAGCTTAGACGGGGGGCCTGGCTACGAGCAGTACTTC.

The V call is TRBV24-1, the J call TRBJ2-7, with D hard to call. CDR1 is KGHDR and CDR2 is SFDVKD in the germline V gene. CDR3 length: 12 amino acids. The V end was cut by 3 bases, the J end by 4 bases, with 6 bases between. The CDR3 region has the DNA TGTGCCACCAGTGATGAACGGTACGAGCAGTACTTC. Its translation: CATSDERYEQYF.

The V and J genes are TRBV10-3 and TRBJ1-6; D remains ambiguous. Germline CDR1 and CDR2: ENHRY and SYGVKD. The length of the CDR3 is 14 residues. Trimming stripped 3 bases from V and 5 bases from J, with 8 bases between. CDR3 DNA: TGTGCCATCAGTGAAGCGTCAGATAATTCACCCCTCCACTTT. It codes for CAISEASDNSPLHF.

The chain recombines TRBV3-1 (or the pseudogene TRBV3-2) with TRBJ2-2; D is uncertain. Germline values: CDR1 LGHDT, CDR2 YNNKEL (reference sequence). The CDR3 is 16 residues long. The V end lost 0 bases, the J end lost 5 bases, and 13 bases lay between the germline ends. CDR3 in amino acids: CASSQDSRRYTGELFF. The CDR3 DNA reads TGTGCCAGCAGCCAAGACTCTCGGAGATATACCGGGGAGCTGTTTTTT.

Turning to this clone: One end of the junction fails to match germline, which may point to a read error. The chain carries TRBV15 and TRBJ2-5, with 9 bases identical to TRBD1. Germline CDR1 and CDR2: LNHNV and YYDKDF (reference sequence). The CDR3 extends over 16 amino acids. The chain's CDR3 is CATSGERTGVGETQYF. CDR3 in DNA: TGTGCCACCAGCGGAGAAAGGACAGGGGTAGGGGAGACCCAGTACTTC.

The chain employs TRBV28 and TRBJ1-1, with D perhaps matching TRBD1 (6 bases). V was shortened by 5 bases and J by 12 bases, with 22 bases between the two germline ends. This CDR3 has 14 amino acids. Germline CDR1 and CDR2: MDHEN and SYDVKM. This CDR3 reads CASSRQTGSSASFF. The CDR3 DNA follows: TGTGCCAGCAGTCGACAGACAGGTTCCTCCGCCTCTTTCTTT.